This T cell receptor beta chain was observed in a study of blood T cell repertoires in COVID-19. The CDR3 totals 16 residues. V was clipped by 1 base and J by 0 bases; unmatched bases: 2. Germline CDR1 is SGHTA and CDR2 is FQGNSA. Generated by immunoSEQ multiplex PCR, the TCRdb table keeps only in-frame clones and is missing some. In the table there are almost 250,000 clones, approximately 90% of which are singletons. The chain employs TRBV7-2 and TRBJ1-3; TRBD1 agrees at 8 bases. Material for sequencing was PBMCs or T cells enriched from blood (not recorded which). The receptor was isolated from a woman aged 25-40 years who had recovered from COVID-19. The chain's CDR3 is CASSLGDRYSGNTIYF. As DNA, the CDR3 is TGTGCCAGCAGCTTAGGGGACAGGTACTCTGGAAACACCATATATTTT. The full variable domain, in which reference TRBV7-2 and TRBJ1-3 provide the parts outside the CDR3, is GAGVSQSPSNKVTEKGKDVELRCDPISGHTALYWYRQSLGQGLEFLIYFQGNSAPDKSGLPSDRFSAERTGGSVSTLTIQRTQQEDSAVYLCASSLGDRYSGNTIYFGEGSWLTVV.